This T cell receptor (beta chain) is drawn from a study of cytomegalovirus exposure and HLA in healthy donors. Study-wide results and limits: Cytomegalovirus association was assigned to about 150 TCR beta chains. Rarity characterized most TCR sequences, yet some public TCRs appeared in many donors. Within an earlier analysis, most TCR beta V segments proved productive either about 90% or about 30% of the time. The authors later linked a missense DCLRE1C variant to TCR beta V- and J-gene trimming.

Germline V CDR1 and CDR2: LNHDA, SQIVND (reference sequence). The CDR3 totals 18 residues. The V end lost 0 bases, the J end lost 0 bases, and 15 bases lay between the germline ends. The PCR contained 60 Vbeta and 13 Jbeta primers. Here immunoSEQ multiplex PCR was the method, and the copy in TCRdb shows in-frame clones only, minus some. The specimen's table records about 160,000 clones. Concerning this clone itself: What it binds is not known.

The chain combines TRBV19 with TRBJ2-4, with D hard to call. Sequencing input: PBMCs. This TCR was sampled from a man aged 30-40 years in good health and CMV-seronegative. The CDR3 sequence: CASSIDRRKTLAKNIQYF. Here the CDR3 DNA reads TGTGCCAGTAGTATAGACAGGCGAAAGACCTTAGCCAAAAACATTCAGTACTTC.